Listed below are T cell receptor beta chains from one sample, sequenced in a study of radiation and T cells in renal cell carcinoma. Only in-frame clones appear in the TCRdb table, and some are missing; sequencing was by immunoSEQ multiplex PCR. This sample carries some 14,000 clones, around 57% of them seen once, and the ten largest clones take 10% to 15%. The material sequenced was tumor tissue, taken from a patient whose treatment was nephrectomy without radiotherapy. The receptors originated from a man aged 50 to 59 with renal cell carcinoma. Each CDR3 is given with its conserved first and last residue. The D gene is left open where the match is weak. Clone sizes are given selectively: once, few, many, or a class where the clone is expanded.

V	D	J	size	CDR3	DNA
TRBV6-6	TRBD1	TRBJ2-7	NA	CASSLGTGGSYEQYF	TGTGCCAGCAGCCTTGGGACAGGGGGCTCCTACGAGCAGTACTTC
TRBV19	NA	TRBJ2-2	NA	CASSPLDRNTGELFF	TGTGCCAGTAGTCCCCTGGACAGGAACACCGGGGAGCTGTTTTTT
TRBV7-2	NA	TRBJ1-5	NA	CASSSTGLSNQPQHF	TGTGCCAGCAGCTCAACAGGATTAAGCAATCAGCCCCAGCATTTT
TRBV7-8	NA	TRBJ2-3	NA	CASSPRGTVTDTQYF	TGTGCCAGCAGCCCCCGCGGGACAGTCACAGATACGCAGTATTTT
TRBV2	NA	TRBJ1-2	NA	CASGTGARYGYTF	TGTGCCAGCGGGACGGGGGCCCGCTATGGCTACACCTTC
TRBV29-1	NA	TRBJ1-1	NA	CSVAGAGTEAFF	TGCAGCGTTGCAGGGGCCGGCACTGAAGCTTTCTTT
TRBV18	TRBD1	TRBJ1-1	NA	CASFMDRGREAFF	TGTGCCAGCTTCATGGACAGGGGCAGGGAAGCTTTCTTT
TRBV6-1	NA	TRBJ2-1	medium-sized	CASRTVDGWDEQFF	TGTGCCAGCAGGACCGTAGACGGTTGGGATGAGCAGTTCTTC
TRBV9	NA	TRBJ1-4	once	CASSVAGHLGEKLFF	TGTGCCAGCAGCGTTGCCGGGCACCTCGGGGAAAAACTGTTTTTT
TRBV5-5	TRBD1	TRBJ1-6	NA	CASTRQGGEGSPLHF	TGTGCCAGCACCCGCCAAGGGGGCGAAGGATCACCCCTCCACTTT
TRBV7-8	NA	TRBJ2-1	NA	CASSPTPGRGTGQFF	TGTGCCAGCAGCCCAACGCCGGGACGGGGTACAGGGCAGTTCTTC
TRBV15	TRBD2	TRBJ2-3	NA	CATSKLAGGPDTQYF	TGTGCCACCAGCAAACTAGCGGGGGGGCCAGATACGCAGTATTTT
TRBV4-1	TRBD1	TRBJ1-1	NA	CASSQRDRASFF	TGCGCCAGCAGCCAACGAGACAGGGCAAGTTTCTTT
TRBV30	TRBD1	TRBJ1-6	NA	CAWSLSEGGNSPLHF	TGTGCCTGGAGCCTCTCCGAAGGGGGCAATTCACCCCTCCACTTT
TRBV4-2	TRBD1	TRBJ1-1	NA	CASSRPAGGTEAFF	TGTGCCAGCAGCCGCCCGGCAGGGGGCACTGAAGCTTTCTTT
TRBV18	NA	TRBJ2-3	NA	CASSPGGGTITDTQYF	TGTGCCAGCTCACCCGGTGGCGGGACCATCACAGATACGCAGTATTTT
TRBV19	NA	TRBJ2-3	medium-sized	CASSIDRNTDTQYF	TGTGCCAGTAGTATTGACCGGAACACAGATACGCAGTATTTT
TRBV11-1	NA	TRBJ2-2	few	CASSLGESGELFF	TGTGCCAGCAGCCTGGGAGAGAGCGGGGAGCTGTTTTTT
TRBV27	TRBD1	TRBJ1-5	NA	CASSPISDRGHDQPQHF	TGTGCCAGCAGTCCCATAAGCGACAGGGGGCACGATCAGCCCCAGCATTTT
TRBV7-9	NA	TRBJ2-3	once	CASSEVQGNTDTQYF	TGTGCCAGCAGCGAAGTACAGGGTAACACAGATACGCAGTATTTT
TRBV5-1	NA	TRBJ1-1	few	CASSLDPSTEAFF	TGCGCCAGCAGCTTGGACCCCAGCACTGAAGCTTTCTTT
TRBV27	NA	TRBJ1-6	NA	CASTKDGPYSPLHF	TGTGCCAGCACTAAAGATGGGCCCTATTCACCCCTCCACTTT
TRBV10-3	TRBD1	TRBJ1-4	few	CAISGGDRAHEKLFF	TGTGCCATCAGTGGCGGGGACAGGGCCCATGAAAAACTGTTTTTT